One and the same sample provided the 29 T cell receptor beta chains below, sequenced in a study of early T cells in non-severe SARS-CoV-2 infection. TCRdb recomputed calls from the 5' RACE reads with MiXCR, one row per CDR3 protein. The table lists some 51,000 distinct CDR3 sequences, 14% to 15% of them singletons, with 9% to 10% in the top ten. Sequenced material: whole blood, taken at baseline. The receptors come from an adult who was a healthcare worker with PCR-confirmed SARS-CoV-2 infection or an uninfected control (not recorded which).

The sample holds a few counts of this clonotype. V usage is TRBV12-3 or TRBV12-4 and J usage is TRBJ2-3, with D maybe TRBD2 (6 bases). The CDR3 runs to 14 residues. Between the trimmed V and J ends, which lost 2 bases and 6 bases, there was a span of 12 bases. CDR3 in DNA: TGTGCCAGCAGTTTAATGCGGGGTGGGGATACGCAGTATTTT. Translating it yields CASSLMRGGDTQYF.

The rearrangement links TRBV7-8 to TRBJ1-2; D is perhaps TRBD1 (5 bases). Trimming removed 0 bases from V and 11 bases from J, with 16 bases in between. CDR3 length: 14 amino acids. CDR1 and CDR2 (germline): SGHVS, FQNEAQ. The CDR3 region is CASSLAGQGFGYTF. DNA of the CDR3: TGTGCCAGCAGCTTAGCGGGCCAGGGATTTGGTTACACCTTC.

This clonotype turned up a few times. J is TRBJ1-1 and V is TRBV12-3 or TRBV12-4; D remains unclear. The CDR3 has 13 residues. The germline V and J ends were trimmed by 4 bases and 2 bases, with 8 bases remaining between them. The CDR3 DNA reads TGTGCCAGCAGTTGGGCCGGCAACACTGAAGCTTTCTTT. It encodes CASSWAGNTEAFF.

This clonotype was counted between two and nine times. This chain joins TRBV6-1 and TRBJ1-1; TRBD1 matches 9 bases. J gave up 0 bases and V 4 bases, and 0 bases lay outside the gene matches. Germline V lookup: CDR1 MNHNS, CDR2 SASEGT. The CDR3 length is 14 residues. The CDR3 DNA is TGTGCCAGCAGTGGGACAGGGGTGAACACTGAAGCTTTCTTT. This gives the protein CASSGTGVNTEAFF.

CDR3: CASSQLRPTSGLYEQYF. Here the CDR3 DNA reads TGTGCCAGCAGCCAACTGCGGCCTACTAGCGGACTCTACGAGCAGTACTTC. V usage is TRBV4-2 and J usage is TRBJ2-7; 8 positions match TRBD2. Germline trimming cut 2 bases from V and 3 bases from J; bases unmatched to any gene: 12. Germline lookup yields CDR1 LGHNA and CDR2 YNFKEQ. This CDR3 has 17 amino acids.

This clonotype showed up many times. The chain links TRBV27 to TRBJ2-7; D may be TRBD1 (5 bases). Trimming pared 5 bases from V and 4 bases from J, leaving 9 bases between. From germline, CDR1 is MNHEY and CDR2 SMNVEV (reference sequence). The CDR3 contains 12 residues. This CDR3 reads CASSPQGYEQYF. Here the CDR3 DNA reads TGTGCCAGCAGTCCGCAGGGTTACGAGCAGTACTTC.

This clonotype was seen a few times. The chain links TRBV14 to TRBJ1-2; 10 bases agree with TRBD1. Losses at the gene ends were 4 bases for V and 7 bases for J; bases not matched to a gene: 6. Germline V gene lookup returns CDR1 SGHDN and CDR2 FVKESK. The CDR3 is made up of 14 amino acids. CDR3 in amino acids: CASSRDRGQSGYTF. For the CDR3, the DNA is TGTGCCAGCAGCCGCGACAGGGGGCAATCTGGCTACACCTTC.

This clonotype was detected only a few times. This chain uses TRBV5-6 with TRBJ1-2; the match to TRBD1 covers 7 bases. Unmatched junction bases numbered 8, after V lost 2 bases and J lost 4 bases. The CDR3 totals 15 residues. Per the germline V gene, CDR1 is SGHDT and CDR2 is YYEEEE. CDR3 residues: CASSLGTALIYGYTF. CDR3 nucleotides: TGTGCCAGCAGCTTAGGGACAGCACTGATCTATGGCTACACCTTC.

V and J are TRBV14 and TRBJ1-5; no definite D call. Germline CDR1 reads SGHDN; CDR2 reads FVKESK. V was cut by 7 bases and J by 5 bases, with 6 bases left in between. This CDR3 is 11 amino acids long. The CDR3 protein is CASNRYQPQHF. The CDR3 nucleotides are TGTGCCAGCAACCGTTATCAGCCCCAGCATTTT.

This chain links TRBV4-1 with TRBJ2-1, with no clear D. This CDR3 spans 14 amino acids. The V gene's germline CDR1 is MGHRA and CDR2 YSYEKL. The germline V and J ends were trimmed by 0 bases and 4 bases, with 7 bases remaining between them. CDR3 bases: TGCGCCAGCAGCCAAGAACTCGTATACAATGAGCAGTTCTTC. Amino acid sequence: CASSQELVYNEQFF.

In this sample, this clonotype turned up many times. The gene calls are TRBV14 and TRBJ1-1; no clear D. V was cut by 0 bases and J by 1 base, with 9 bases left in between. CDR1 and CDR2 from the germline V gene are SGHDN and FVKESK. The CDR3 length is 15 residues. This CDR3 reads CASSQDSQKNTEAFF. CDR3 DNA sequence: TGTGCCAGCAGCCAAGATAGTCAGAAGAACACTGAAGCTTTCTTT.

CDR3: CASSQVRVGTEAFF. CDR3 DNA: TGCGCCAGCAGCCAAGTTCGGGTAGGGACTGAAGCTTTCTTT. This chain connects TRBV4-1 to TRBJ1-1; D uncertain. Germline V gives CDR1 MGHRA, CDR2 YSYEKL. Trimming took off 1 base at V and 5 bases at J, with 11 bases between the two ends. There are 14 residues in the CDR3.

The chain employs TRBV12-5 and TRBJ2-3; D is uncertain. Germline assignment: CDR1 LGHNT and CDR2 FRNRAP. Between the trimmed V and J ends, which lost 0 bases and 3 bases, there was a span of 10 bases. CDR3 length: 15 residues. The CDR3, as DNA: TGTGCTAGTGGTTTGGTACGCAGTTTGACAGATACGCAGTATTTT. Translation gives CASGLVRSLTDTQYF.

This clonotype is termed medium-sized (0.01 to 0.1%). The chain recombines TRBV6-5 with TRBJ1-1; no clear D. V lost 6 bases and J lost 0, with 20 bases in between. CDR1 and CDR2 (germline): MNHEY, SVGAGI. This CDR3 is built from 17 residues. The CDR3: CASRPQEARSMNTEAFF. The CDR3 bases are TGTGCCAGCAGACCCCAGGAGGCGAGGTCGATGAACACTGAAGCTTTCTTT.

This clonotype was counted between two and nine times. The chain employs TRBV29-1 and TRBJ2-7; TRBD1 might be the D (6 bases). The CDR3 extends over 13 amino acids. Germline V gene data show CDR1 as SQVTM and CDR2 as ANQGSEA. Trimming took 6 bases from V and 5 from J, leaving 17 bases between them. The CDR3 reads CSVDLQGAHEQYF. The DNA of the CDR3 is TGCAGCGTCGACCTACAGGGAGCCCACGAGCAGTACTTC.

This clonotype appeared many times. J is TRBJ1-6 and V is TRBV28; 9 nucleotides match TRBD1. CDR3 length: 14 amino acids. The junction had 0 bases not matched to a gene; V was cut back by 4 bases and J by 5 bases. The V gene's germline CDR1 is MDHEN and CDR2 SYDVKM. The CDR3 is CASSWDRDNSPLHF. The CDR3 nucleotides are TGTGCCAGCAGTTGGGACAGGGATAATTCACCCCTCCACTTT.

This clonotype was picked up a small number of times. The V gene is TRBV7-9, the J gene TRBJ2-2; no clear D. Trimming cost V 2 bases and J 4 bases, with 23 bases left between them. The CDR3 spans 19 residues. Germline V CDR1 and CDR2: SEHNR, FQNEAQ (reference sequence). The CDR3 protein is CASSLSHHLKRSGTGELFF. The CDR3 DNA sequence: TGTGCCAGCAGCTTATCCCACCACCTTAAAAGGTCGGGCACCGGGGAGCTGTTTTTT.

This clonotype was observed at least ten times. The gene calls are TRBV18 and TRBJ1-6; D uncertain. The germline V and J ends were trimmed by 6 bases and 7 bases, with 10 bases remaining between them. Per germline, CDR1 KGHSH and CDR2 LQKENI. The CDR3 has 13 amino acids. The CDR3 protein is CASSGDGNSPLHF. The DNA of the CDR3 is TGTGCCAGCTCGGGCGACGGGAATTCACCCCTCCACTTT.

V and J are TRBV2 and TRBJ2-7; no definite D call. The CDR3 is made up of 12 amino acids. Trimming removed 4 bases from V and 6 bases from J, with 10 bases in between. CDR1 SNHLY and CDR2 FYNNEI come from the germline V gene. The CDR3 spells CASSARVGEQYF. For the CDR3, the DNA is TGTGCCAGCAGTGCTAGAGTAGGCGAGCAGTACTTC.

There are a few counts of this clonotype. The chain is built from TRBV10-3 and TRBJ2-7, with 10 nucleotides matching TRBD1. This CDR3 contains 14 residues. Germline V CDR1 and CDR2: ENHRY, SYGVKD. V gave up 3 bases and J gave up 3 bases; unmatched junction bases: 2. The CDR3 DNA reads TGTGCCATCAGTGACCGGGACAGGGGCTACGAGCAGTACTTC. Amino acids: CAISDRDRGYEQYF.

The chain joins TRBV29-1 to TRBJ2-5; possible D gene TRBD2, 5 bases. The V gene lost 4 bases and the J gene lost 5 bases, with 5 bases spanning the gap. Germline V gives CDR1 SQVTM, CDR2 ANQGSEA. The CDR3 has 10 amino acids. CDR3 nucleotide sequence: TGCAGCGTTGGAGGGGAGACCCAGTACTTC. This codes for CSVGGETQYF.

The chain carries TRBV5-1 and TRBJ2-1; D possibly corresponds to TRBD1 (6 bases). V lost 4 bases and J lost 8, with 10 bases in between. The CDR3 consists of 12 residues. In germline, CDR1 is SGHRS, CDR2 YFSETQ. The CDR3 DNA is TGCGCCAGCAGCCGTGAGGGGGATGAGCAGTTCTTC. This gives the protein CASSREGDEQFF. Filled out from reference TRBV5-1 and TRBJ2-1, the complete variable domain reads KAGVTQTPRYLIKTRGQQVTLSCSPISGHRSVSWYQQTPGQGLQFLFEYFSETQRNKGNFPGRFSGRQFSNSRSEMNVSTLELGDSALYLCASSREGDEQFFGPGTRLTVL.

The rearrangement joins TRBV12-3 or TRBV12-4 to TRBJ1-4; D might be TRBD1 (5 bases). Trimming pared 5 bases from V and 8 bases from J, leaving 15 bases between. The CDR3 runs 14 residues. This chain's CDR3 is CASSLTGPGEKLFF. CDR3 bases: TGTGCCAGCAGTCTCACAGGACCGGGGGAAAAACTGTTTTTT.

V gene TRBV7-7 combines with J gene TRBJ2-1; D is undetermined. Germline V gene data show CDR1 as SSHAT and CDR2 as FNYEAQ (reference sequence). V was cut by 10 bases and J by 0 bases, with 16 bases left in between. This CDR3 has 15 amino acids. The CDR3 is CATKALTYSYNEQFF. CDR3 nucleotide sequence: TGTGCCACCAAGGCTCTCACCTACTCCTACAATGAGCAGTTCTTC.

Ten or more counts support this clonotype. This chain joins TRBV7-2 and TRBJ2-1, with TRBD2 matching 11 bases. Germline CDR1 SGHTA, CDR2 FQGNSA. This CDR3 region has 15 residues. The V gene end was trimmed by 7 bases and the J gene end by 2 bases; junction bases not matched to a gene: 4. The CDR3 spells CASKPGLAAYNEQFF. For the CDR3, the DNA is TGTGCCAGCAAACCGGGACTAGCGGCCTACAATGAGCAGTTCTTC.

This clonotype was seen at least ten times. V usage is TRBV3-1 and J usage is TRBJ2-2, with a weak D call TRBD1 (6 bases). The CDR3 covers 14 residues. Germline V CDR1 and CDR2: LGHDT, YNNKEL (reference sequence). V lost 3 bases, J lost 4 bases, and 9 bases lay in between. Here the CDR3 reads CASSQGAGTGELFF. CDR3 nucleotides: TGTGCCAGCAGCCAGGGGGCTGGCACCGGGGAGCTGTTTTTT.

This chain links TRBV11-2 with TRBJ1-6; D ambiguous. Germline V gene sequence: CDR1 SGHAT, CDR2 FQNNGV. The CDR3 is made up of 16 amino acids. V lost 5 bases to trimming and J lost 7 bases, with 18 bases between them. Here the CDR3 reads CASSPRYGPSNSPLHF. The CDR3 DNA follows: TGTGCCAGCAGCCCCCGGTACGGACCGAGCAATTCACCCCTCCACTTT.

The chain employs TRBV20-1 and TRBJ2-5; TRBD1 matches at 7 bases. CDR3 length equals 14 residues. Trimming cost V 6 bases and J 2 bases; bases outside gene matches: 9. Per germline, CDR1 DFQATT and CDR2 SNEGSKA (reference sequence). As DNA, the CDR3 is TGCAGTGCCTCAACAGGGGTTAGACAAGAGACCCAGTACTTC. As protein: CSASTGVRQETQYF.

In its sample, this clonotype was seen many times. The rearrangement uses TRBV19 and TRBJ1-2, with TRBD1 matching over 8 bases. Trimming cost V 7 bases and J 8 bases; bases outside gene matches: 18. The length of the CDR3 is 16 residues. CDR1 and CDR2 (germline): LNHDA, SQIVND (reference sequence). The CDR3 DNA reads TGTGCCAGTACCTATCACCACAAGGACAGGGTGGGAGGCTACACCTTC. This translates into CASTYHHKDRVGGYTF.